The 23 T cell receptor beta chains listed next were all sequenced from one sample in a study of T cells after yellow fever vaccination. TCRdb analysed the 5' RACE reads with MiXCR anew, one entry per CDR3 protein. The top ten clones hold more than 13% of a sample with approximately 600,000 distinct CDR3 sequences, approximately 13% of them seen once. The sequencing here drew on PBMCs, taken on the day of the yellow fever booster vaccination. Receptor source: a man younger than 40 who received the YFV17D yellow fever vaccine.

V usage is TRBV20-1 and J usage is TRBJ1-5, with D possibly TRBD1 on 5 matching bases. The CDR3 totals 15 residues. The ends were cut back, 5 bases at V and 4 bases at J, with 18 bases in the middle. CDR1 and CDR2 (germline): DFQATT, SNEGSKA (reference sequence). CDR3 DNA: TGCAGTGCTCTTACTTACCGGGACTCTAATCAGCCCCAGCATTTT. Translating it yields CSALTYRDSNQPQHF.

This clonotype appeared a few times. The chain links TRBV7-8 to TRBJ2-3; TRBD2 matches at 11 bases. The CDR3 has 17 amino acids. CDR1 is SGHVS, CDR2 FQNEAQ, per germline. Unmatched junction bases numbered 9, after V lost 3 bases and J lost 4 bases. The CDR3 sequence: CASSFTSSGRLSDTQYF. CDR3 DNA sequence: TGTGCCAGCAGCTTCACCTCTAGCGGGAGGTTGTCAGATACGCAGTATTTT.

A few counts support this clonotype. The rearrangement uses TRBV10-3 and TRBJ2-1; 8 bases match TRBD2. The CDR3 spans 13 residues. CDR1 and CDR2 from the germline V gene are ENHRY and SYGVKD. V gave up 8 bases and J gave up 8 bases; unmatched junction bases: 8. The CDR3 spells CAIGVGRGDEQFF. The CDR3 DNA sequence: TGTGCCATCGGCGTCGGGAGGGGGGATGAGCAGTTCTTC.

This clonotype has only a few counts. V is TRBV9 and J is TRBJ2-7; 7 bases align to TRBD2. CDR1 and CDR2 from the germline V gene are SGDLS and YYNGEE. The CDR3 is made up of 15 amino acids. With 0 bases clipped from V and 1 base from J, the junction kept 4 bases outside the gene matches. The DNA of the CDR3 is TGTGCCAGCAGCGTAGGGGCGGGGGTGTCCTACGAGCAGTACTTC. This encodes CASSVGAGVSYEQYF.

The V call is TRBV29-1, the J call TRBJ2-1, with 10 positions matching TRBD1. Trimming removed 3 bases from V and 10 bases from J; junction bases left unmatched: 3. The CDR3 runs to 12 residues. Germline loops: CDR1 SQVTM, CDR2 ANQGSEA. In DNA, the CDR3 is TGCAGCGTTGAGGGGACAGGGGACGAGCAGTTCTTC. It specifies CSVEGTGDEQFF.

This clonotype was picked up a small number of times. Here the CDR3 DNA reads TGTGCCACCAGTGAACCGAAGCCCGGGACTTCCTACAATGAGCAGTTCTTC. Protein product: CATSEPKPGTSYNEQFF. This chain links TRBV24-1 with TRBJ2-1; the D gene is possibly TRBD2 (6 bases). The germline CDR1 and CDR2 sequences are KGHDR and SFDVKD. This CDR3 region has 17 residues. V lost 4 bases, J lost 1 base, and 16 bases lay in between.

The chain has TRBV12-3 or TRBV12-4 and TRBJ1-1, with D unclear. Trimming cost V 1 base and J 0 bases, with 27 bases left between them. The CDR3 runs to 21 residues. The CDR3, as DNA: TGTGCCAGCAGTTTAGTATCGTTTTTCGGCAACTTCAGTACACTGAACACTGAAGCTTTCTTT. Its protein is CASSLVSFFGNFSTLNTEAFF.

CDR3 sequence reads: CASSQERGYYGYTF. The CDR3 DNA sequence: TGCGCCAGCAGCCAAGAAAGGGGTTACTATGGCTACACCTTC. The chain is built from TRBV4-3 and TRBJ1-2; D is possibly TRBD1 (5 bases). The germline V gene encodes CDR1 LGHNA and CDR2 YSLEER. This CDR3 region has 14 residues. V dropped 0 bases and J dropped 3 bases, with 8 bases sitting between them.

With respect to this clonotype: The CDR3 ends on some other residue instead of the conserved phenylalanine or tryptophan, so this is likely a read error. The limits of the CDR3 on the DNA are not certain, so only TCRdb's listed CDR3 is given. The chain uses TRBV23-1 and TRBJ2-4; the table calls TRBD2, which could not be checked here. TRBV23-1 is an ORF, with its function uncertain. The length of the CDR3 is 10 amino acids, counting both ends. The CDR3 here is CASTELAPRV.

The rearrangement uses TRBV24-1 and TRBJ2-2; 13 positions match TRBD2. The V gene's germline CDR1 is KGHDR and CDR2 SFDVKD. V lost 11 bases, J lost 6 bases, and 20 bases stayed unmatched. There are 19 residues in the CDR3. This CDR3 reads CASTYSRTSGSYGSGELFF. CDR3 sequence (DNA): TGTGCCAGCACCTACTCTCGGACTAGCGGGAGCTATGGGTCCGGGGAGCTGTTTTTT.

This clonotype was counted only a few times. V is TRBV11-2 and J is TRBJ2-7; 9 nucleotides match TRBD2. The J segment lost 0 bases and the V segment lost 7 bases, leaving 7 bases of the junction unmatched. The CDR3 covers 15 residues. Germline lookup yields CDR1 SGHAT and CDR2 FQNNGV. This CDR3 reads CASNPSGTRSYEQYF. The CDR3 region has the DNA TGTGCCAGCAATCCTAGCGGGACGCGCTCCTACGAGCAGTACTTC.

CDR3 amino acids: CASSVVPGALQYF. The CDR3 DNA reads as TGTGCCAGTTCAGTAGTTCCGGGGGCCCTTCAGTACTTC. The V call is TRBV19, the J call TRBJ2-4; D is perhaps TRBD1 or TRBD2 (6 bases each). Trimming took 8 bases from V and 11 from J, leaving 19 bases between them. This CDR3 comprises 13 residues. Germline CDR1 is LNHDA and CDR2 is SQIVND (reference sequence).

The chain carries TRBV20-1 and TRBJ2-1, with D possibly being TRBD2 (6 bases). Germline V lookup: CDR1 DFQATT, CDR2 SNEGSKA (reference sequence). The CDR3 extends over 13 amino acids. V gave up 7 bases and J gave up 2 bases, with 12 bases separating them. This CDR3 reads CSVPGETYNEQFF. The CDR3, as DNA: TGCAGTGTGCCGGGGGAGACCTACAATGAGCAGTTCTTC.

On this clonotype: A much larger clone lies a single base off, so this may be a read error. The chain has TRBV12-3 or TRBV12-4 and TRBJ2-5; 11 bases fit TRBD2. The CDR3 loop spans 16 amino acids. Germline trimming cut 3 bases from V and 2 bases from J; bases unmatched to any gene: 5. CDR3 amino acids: CASSFPSGGIQETQYF. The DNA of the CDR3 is TGTGCCAGCAGTTTTCCTAGCGGGGGGATTCAAGAGACCCAGTACTTC.

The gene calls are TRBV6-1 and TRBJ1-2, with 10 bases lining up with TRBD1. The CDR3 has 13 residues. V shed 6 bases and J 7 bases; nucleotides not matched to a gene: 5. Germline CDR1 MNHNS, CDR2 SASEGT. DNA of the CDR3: TGTGCCAGCAGCCCGACAGGGGGCCTTGGCTACACCTTC. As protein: CASSPTGGLGYTF.

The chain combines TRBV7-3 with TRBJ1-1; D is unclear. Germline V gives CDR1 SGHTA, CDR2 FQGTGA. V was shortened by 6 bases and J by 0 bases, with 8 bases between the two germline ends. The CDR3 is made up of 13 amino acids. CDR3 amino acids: CASRLAVNTEAFF. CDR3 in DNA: TGTGCCAGCAGGCTCGCAGTGAACACTGAAGCTTTCTTT.

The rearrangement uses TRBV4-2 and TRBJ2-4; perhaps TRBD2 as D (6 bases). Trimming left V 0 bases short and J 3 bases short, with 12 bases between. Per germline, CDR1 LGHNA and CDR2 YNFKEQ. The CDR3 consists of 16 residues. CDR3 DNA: TGTGCCAGCAGCCAAGACGGGAGTACGGGCAAAAACATTCAGTACTTC. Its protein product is CASSQDGSTGKNIQYF.

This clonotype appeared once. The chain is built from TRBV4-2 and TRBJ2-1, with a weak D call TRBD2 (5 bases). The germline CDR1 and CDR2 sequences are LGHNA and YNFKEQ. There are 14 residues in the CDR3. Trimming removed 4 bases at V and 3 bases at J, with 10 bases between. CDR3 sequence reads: CASSPGILYNEQFF. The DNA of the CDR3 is TGTGCCAGCAGCCCCGGGATCCTCTACAATGAGCAGTTCTTC.

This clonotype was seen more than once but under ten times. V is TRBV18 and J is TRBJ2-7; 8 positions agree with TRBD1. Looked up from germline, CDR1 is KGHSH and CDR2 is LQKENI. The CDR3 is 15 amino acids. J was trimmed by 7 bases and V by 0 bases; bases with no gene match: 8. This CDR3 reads CASSPPARGRGEQYF. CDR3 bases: TGTGCCAGCTCACCACCTGCCAGGGGGCGGGGTGAGCAGTACTTC.

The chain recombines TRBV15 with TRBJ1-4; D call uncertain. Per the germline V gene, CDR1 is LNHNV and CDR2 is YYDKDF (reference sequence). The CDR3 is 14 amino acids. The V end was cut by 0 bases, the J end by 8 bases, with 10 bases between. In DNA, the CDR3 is TGTGCCACCAGCAGAGATTACGGTGGGGAAAAACTGTTTTTT. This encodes CATSRDYGGEKLFF.

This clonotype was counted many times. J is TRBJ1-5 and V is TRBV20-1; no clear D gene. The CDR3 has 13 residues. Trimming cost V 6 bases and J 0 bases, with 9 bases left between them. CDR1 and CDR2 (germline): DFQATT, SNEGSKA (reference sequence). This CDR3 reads CSARLYSNQPQHF. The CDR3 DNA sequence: TGCAGTGCCCGGTTGTATAGCAATCAGCCCCAGCATTTT.

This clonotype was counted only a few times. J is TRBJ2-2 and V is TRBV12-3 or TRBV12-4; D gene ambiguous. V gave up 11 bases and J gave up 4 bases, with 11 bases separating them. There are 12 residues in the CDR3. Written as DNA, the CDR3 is TGTGCCGGCCTAAGGCGCACCGGGGAGCTGTTTTTT. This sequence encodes CAGLRRTGELFF.

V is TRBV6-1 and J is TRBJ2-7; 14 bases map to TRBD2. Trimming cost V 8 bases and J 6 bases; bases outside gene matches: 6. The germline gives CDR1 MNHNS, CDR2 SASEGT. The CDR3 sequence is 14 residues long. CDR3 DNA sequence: TGTGCCAGCGGGCGGGGACTAGCGGGAGCCGAGCAGTACTTC. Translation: CASGRGLAGAEQYF.